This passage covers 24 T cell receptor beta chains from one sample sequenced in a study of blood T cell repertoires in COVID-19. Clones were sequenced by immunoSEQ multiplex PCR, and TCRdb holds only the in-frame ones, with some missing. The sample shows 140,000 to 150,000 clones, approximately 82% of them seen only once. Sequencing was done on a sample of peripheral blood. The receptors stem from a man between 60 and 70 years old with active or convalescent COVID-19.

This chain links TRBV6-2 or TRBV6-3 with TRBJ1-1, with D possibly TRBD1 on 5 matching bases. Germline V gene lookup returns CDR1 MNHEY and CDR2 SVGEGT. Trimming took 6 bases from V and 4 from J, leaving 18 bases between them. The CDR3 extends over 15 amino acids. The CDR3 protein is CASSSDEHRGTEAFF. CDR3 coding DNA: TGTGCCAGCAGCTCCGACGAGCATAGGGGCACTGAAGCTTTCTTT.

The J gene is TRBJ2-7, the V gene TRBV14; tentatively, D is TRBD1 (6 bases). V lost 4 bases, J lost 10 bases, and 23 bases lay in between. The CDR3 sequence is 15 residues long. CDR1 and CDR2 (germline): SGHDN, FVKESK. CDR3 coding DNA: TGTGCCAGCAGCCCAGGGTCTGGTCGACAGGAGAGACAGTACGTC. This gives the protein CASSPGSGRQERQYV.

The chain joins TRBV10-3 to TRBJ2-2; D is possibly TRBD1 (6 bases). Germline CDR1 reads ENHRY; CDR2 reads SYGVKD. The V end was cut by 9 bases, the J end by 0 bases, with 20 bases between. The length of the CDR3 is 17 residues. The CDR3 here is CAMGDTGSPANTGELFF. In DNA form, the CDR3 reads TGTGCCATGGGGGACACCGGTTCGCCCGCGAACACCGGGGAGCTGTTTTTT.

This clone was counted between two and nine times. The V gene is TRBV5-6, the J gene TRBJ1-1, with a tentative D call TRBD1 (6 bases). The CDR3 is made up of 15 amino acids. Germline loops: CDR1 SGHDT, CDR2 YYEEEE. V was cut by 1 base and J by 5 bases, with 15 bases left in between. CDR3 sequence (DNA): TGTGCCAGCAGCTTGTGGGAGGGACAAATGACTGAAGCTTTCTTT. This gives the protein CASSLWEGQMTEAFF.

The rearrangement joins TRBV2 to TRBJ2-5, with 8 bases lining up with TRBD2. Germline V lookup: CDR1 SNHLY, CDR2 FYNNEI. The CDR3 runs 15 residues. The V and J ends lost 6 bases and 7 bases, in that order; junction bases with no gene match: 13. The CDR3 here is CASRKLAETPGTQYF. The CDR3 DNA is TGTGCCAGCAGAAAACTAGCGGAGACACCCGGGACCCAGTACTTC.

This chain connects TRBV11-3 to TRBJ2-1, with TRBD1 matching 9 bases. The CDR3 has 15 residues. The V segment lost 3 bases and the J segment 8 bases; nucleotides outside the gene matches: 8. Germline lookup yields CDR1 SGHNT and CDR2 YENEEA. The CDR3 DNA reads TGTGCCAGCAGCTTTGGGACAGGGATGTCATATGAGCAGTTCTTC. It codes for CASSFGTGMSYEQFF.

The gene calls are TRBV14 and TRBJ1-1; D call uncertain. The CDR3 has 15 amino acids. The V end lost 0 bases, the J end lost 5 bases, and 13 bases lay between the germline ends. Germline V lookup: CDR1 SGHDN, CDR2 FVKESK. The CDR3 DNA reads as TGTGCCAGCAGCCAAGATGGGGAGGGCTTGACTGAAGCTTTCTTT. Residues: CASSQDGEGLTEAFF.

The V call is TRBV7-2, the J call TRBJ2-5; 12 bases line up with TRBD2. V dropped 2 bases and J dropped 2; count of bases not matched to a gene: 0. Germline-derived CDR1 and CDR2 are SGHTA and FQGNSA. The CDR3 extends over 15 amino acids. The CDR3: CASSLLAGGQETQYF. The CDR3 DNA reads TGTGCCAGCAGCTTACTAGCGGGGGGGCAAGAGACCCAGTACTTC.

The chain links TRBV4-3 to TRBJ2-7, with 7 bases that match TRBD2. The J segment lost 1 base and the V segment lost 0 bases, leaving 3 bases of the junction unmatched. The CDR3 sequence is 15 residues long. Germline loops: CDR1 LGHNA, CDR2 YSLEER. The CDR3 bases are TGCGCCAGCAGCCAAGATGGGAGGGGATCCTACGAGCAGTACTTC. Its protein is CASSQDGRGSYEQYF.

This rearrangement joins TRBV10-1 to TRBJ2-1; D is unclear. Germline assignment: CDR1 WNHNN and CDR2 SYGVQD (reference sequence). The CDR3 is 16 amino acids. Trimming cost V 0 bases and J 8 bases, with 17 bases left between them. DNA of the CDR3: TGCGCCAGCAGTGAGTCCCCTATGGTCCCCCGGGATGAGCAGTTCTTC. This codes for CASSESPMVPRDEQFF.

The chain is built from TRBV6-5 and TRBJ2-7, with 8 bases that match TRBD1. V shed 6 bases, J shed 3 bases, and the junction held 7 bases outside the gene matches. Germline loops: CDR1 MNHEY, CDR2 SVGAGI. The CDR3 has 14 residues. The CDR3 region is CASRVDRALYEQYF. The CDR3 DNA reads TGTGCCAGCAGGGTGGACAGGGCCCTCTACGAGCAGTACTTC.

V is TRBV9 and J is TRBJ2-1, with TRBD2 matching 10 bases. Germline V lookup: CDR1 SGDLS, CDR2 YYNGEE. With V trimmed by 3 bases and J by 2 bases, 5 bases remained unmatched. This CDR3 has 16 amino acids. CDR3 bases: TGTGCCAGCAGCGCCCTAGCGGGAGCACCCTACAATGAGCAGTTCTTC. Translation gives CASSALAGAPYNEQFF. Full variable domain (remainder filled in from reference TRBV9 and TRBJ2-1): DSGVTQTPKHLITATGQRVTLRCSPRSGDLSVYWYQQSLDQGLQFLIQYYNGEERAKGNILERFSAQQFPDLHSELNLSSLELGDSALYFCASSALAGAPYNEQFFGPGTRLTVL.

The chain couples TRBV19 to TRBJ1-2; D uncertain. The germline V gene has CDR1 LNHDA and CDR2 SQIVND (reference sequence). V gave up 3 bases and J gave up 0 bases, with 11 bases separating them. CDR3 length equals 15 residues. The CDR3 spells CASSIAAPANYGYTF. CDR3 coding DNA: TGTGCCAGTAGTATTGCGGCTCCGGCTAACTATGGCTACACCTTC.

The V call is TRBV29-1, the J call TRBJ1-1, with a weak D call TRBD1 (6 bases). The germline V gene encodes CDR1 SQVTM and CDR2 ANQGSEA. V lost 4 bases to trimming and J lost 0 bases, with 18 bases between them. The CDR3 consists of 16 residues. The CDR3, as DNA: TGCAGCGTTGGCCCGGCACAGGGTCAGATGAACACTGAAGCTTTCTTT. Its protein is CSVGPAQGQMNTEAFF.

The CDR3 protein is CASRRTDNEQFF. The CDR3 region has the DNA TGTGCCAGCAGACGAACAGACAATGAGCAGTTCTTC. V gene TRBV11-3 combines with J gene TRBJ2-1; D unclear. The V gene's germline CDR1 is SGHNT and CDR2 YENEEA. Trimming pared 6 bases from V and 5 bases from J, leaving 8 bases between. This CDR3 spans 12 amino acids.

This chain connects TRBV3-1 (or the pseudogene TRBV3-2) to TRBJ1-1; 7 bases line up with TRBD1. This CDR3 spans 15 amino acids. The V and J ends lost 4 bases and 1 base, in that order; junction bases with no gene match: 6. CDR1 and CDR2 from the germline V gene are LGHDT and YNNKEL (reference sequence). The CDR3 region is CASSPQGQSNTEAFF. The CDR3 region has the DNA TGTGCCAGCAGCCCACAGGGACAGTCGAACACTGAAGCTTTCTTT.

The CDR3 region is CASSLIGVIYNEQFF. The CDR3 DNA sequence: TGTGCCAGCAGCCTCATCGGGGTGATCTACAATGAGCAGTTCTTC. This chain uses TRBV5-4 with TRBJ2-1, with a tentative D call TRBD2 (5 bases). This CDR3 has 15 residues. Germline V gene lookup returns CDR1 SGHNT and CDR2 YYREEE (reference sequence). The V end was cut by 4 bases, the J end by 3 bases, with 14 bases between.

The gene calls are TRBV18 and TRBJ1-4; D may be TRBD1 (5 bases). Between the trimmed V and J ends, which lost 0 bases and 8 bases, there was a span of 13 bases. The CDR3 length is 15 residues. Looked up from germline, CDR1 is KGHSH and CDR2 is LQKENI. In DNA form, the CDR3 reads TGTGCCAGCTCACCACCGGGGCAGGGTGAAGAAAAACTGTTTTTT. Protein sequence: CASSPPGQGEEKLFF.

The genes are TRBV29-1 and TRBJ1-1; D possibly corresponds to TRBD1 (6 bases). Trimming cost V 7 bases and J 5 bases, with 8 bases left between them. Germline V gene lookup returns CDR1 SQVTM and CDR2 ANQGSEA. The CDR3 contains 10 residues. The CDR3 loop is CSATGTEAFF. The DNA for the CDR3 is TGCAGCGCTACAGGGACTGAAGCTTTCTTT.

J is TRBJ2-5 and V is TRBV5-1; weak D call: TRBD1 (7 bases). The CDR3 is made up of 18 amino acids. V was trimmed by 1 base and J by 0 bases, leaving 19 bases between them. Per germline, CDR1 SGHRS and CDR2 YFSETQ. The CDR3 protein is CASSLPSTGTGYQETQYF. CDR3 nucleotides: TGCGCCAGCAGCTTGCCTTCGACAGGGACTGGGTACCAAGAGACCCAGTACTTC.

The CDR3 DNA is TGTGCCAGCAGCGCGTCAAGACAGGCGGATGACGGGGAGCTGTTTTTT. Translation: CASSASRQADDGELFF. V gene TRBV5-4 combines with J gene TRBJ2-2; maybe TRBD1 (6 bases). CDR1 and CDR2 (germline): SGHNT, YYREEE (reference sequence). The CDR3 has 16 residues. Trimming shortened V by 4 bases and J by 7 bases, and 20 bases separated the two germline ends.

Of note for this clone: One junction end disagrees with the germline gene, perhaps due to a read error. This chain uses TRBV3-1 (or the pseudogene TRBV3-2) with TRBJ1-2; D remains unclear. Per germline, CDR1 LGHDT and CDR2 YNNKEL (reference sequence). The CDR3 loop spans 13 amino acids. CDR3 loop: CASTQRGNYGYTF. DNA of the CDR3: TGTGCCAGCACCCAACGCGGGAACTATGGCTACACCTTC.

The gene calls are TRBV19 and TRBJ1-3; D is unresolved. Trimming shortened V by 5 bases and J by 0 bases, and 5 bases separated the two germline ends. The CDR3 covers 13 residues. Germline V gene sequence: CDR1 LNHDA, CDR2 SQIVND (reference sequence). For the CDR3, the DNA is TGTGCCAGTAGTGAGTACTCTGGAAACACCATATATTTT. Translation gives CASSEYSGNTIYF.

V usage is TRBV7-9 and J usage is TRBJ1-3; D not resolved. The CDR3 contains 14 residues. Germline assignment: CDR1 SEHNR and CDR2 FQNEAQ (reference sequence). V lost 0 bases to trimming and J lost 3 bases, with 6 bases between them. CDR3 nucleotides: TGTGCCAGCAGCTTAGCCAGGAATGGAAACACCATATATTTT. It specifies CASSLARNGNTIYF.